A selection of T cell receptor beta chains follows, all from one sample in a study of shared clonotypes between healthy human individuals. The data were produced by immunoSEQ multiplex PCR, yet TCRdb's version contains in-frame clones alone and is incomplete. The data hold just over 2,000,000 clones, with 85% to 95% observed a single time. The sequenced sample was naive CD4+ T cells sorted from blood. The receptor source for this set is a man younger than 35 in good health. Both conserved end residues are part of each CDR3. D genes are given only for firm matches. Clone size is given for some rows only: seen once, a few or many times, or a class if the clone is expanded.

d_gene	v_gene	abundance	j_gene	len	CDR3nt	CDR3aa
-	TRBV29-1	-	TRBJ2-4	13	TGCAGCGTTGAGCGGGACCCGAAAAACATTCAGTACTTC	CSVERDPKNIQYF
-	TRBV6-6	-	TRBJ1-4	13	TGTGCCAGCAGAGTGGGCGGAGGGGAAAAACTGTTTTTT	CASRVGGGEKLFF
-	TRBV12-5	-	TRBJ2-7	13	TGTGCTAGTGGTTTGCCGAACACGTACGAGCAGTACTTC	CASGLPNTYEQYF
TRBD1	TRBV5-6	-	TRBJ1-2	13	TGTGCCAGCAGCCCCTGGGACAGGGGCGGCTACACCTTC	CASSPWDRGGYTF
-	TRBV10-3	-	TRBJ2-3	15	TGTGCCGTTTCGGTCGGCTCCTTGACTCCAGCATTAAGGTATTTT	CAVSVGSLTPALRYF
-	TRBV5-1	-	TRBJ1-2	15	TGCGCCAGCAGCTTGGGGGGCAGTACTAACTATGGCTACACCTTC	CASSLGGSTNYGYTF
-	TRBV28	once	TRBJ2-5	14	TGTGCCAGCAGGGGGGGGGCGGACCAAGAGACCCAGTACTTC	CASRGGADQETQYF
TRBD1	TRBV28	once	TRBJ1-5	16	TGTGCCAGCAGGCCGCCCGGGACAGGGGGCGGCGGGCCCCAGCATTTT	CASRPPGTGGGGPQHF
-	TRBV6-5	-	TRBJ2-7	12	TGTGCCAGCGGATCACAGACAGCCGAGCAGTACTTC	CASGSQTAEQYF
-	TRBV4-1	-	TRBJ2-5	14	TGCGCCAGCAGCCAAGAGTACGGCCGGGAGACCCAGTACTTC	CASSQEYGRETQYF
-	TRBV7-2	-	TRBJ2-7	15	TGTGCCAGCAGCCCCAGGACAGCTCCGTCCTACGAGCAGTACTTC	CASSPRTAPSYEQYF
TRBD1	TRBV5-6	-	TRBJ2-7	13	TGTGCCAGCAGCTTGAGGACAGGGGCCGAGCAGTACTTC	CASSLRTGAEQYF
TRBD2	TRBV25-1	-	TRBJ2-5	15	TGTGCCAGCAATTCCGGGACTAGCCCCCAAGAGACCCAGTACTTC	CASNSGTSPQETQYF
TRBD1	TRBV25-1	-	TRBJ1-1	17	TGTGCCAGCAGTGGAGACAGGGGGAGGGTGGAGAACACTGAAGCTTTCTTT	CASSGDRGRVENTEAFF
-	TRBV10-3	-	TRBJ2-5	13	TGTGCCATCACCCCAGGGGTCGGGGAGACCCAGTACTTC	CAITPGVGETQYF
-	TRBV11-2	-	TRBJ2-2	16	TGTGCCAGCAGCTCCTCCGGGACGGCGAACACCGGGGAGCTGTTTTTT	CASSSSGTANTGELFF
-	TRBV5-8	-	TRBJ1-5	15	TGTGCCAGCAGCGGTGCCGGACAGCCTAATCAGCCCCAGCATTTT	CASSGAGQPNQPQHF
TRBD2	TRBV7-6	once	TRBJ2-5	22	TGTGCCAGCAGCCCCCAAGGGCTCCCCGGACTAGCGGGAATTCGGTCGGGAGAGACCCAGTACTTC	CASSPQGLPGLAGIRSGETQYF
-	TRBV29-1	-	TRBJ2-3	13	TGCAGCGTTGAAAGGAAGCGCACAGATACGCAGTATTTT	CSVERKRTDTQYF
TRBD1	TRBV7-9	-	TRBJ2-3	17	TGTGCCAGCAGCTTAGAAGGGACAGGGGGCGCGGCAGATACGCAGTATTTT	CASSLEGTGGAADTQYF
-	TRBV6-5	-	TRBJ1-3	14	TGTGCCAGCAGAACAGGGTTTCCTGGAAACACCATATATTTT	CASRTGFPGNTIYF
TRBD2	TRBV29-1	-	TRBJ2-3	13	TGCAGCGTCGAGACTAGCGGGACAGATACGCAGTATTTT	CSVETSGTDTQYF
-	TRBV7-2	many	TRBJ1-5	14	TGTGCCAGCAGCCTGGACGGGATTAATCAGCCCCAGCATTTT	CASSLDGINQPQHF
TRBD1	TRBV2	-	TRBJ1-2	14	TGTGCCAGCAACCCGACAGGGACCCCCTATGGCTACACCTTC	CASNPTGTPYGYTF
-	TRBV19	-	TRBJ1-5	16	TGTGCCAGTAGACTGCAACGGGACGGCACGGGACAGCCCCAGCATTTT	CASRLQRDGTGQPQHF
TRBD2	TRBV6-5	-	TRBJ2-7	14	TGTGCCAGCAGTCAGCGGGGGAAAACCTACGAGCAGTACTTC	CASSQRGKTYEQYF
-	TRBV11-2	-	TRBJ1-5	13	TGTGCCAGCAGCTTACTCGGCAATCAGCCCCAGCATTTT	CASSLLGNQPQHF
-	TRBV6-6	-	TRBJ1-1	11	TGTGCCAGCAGTCTAATAACTGAAGCTTTCTTT	CASSLITEAFF